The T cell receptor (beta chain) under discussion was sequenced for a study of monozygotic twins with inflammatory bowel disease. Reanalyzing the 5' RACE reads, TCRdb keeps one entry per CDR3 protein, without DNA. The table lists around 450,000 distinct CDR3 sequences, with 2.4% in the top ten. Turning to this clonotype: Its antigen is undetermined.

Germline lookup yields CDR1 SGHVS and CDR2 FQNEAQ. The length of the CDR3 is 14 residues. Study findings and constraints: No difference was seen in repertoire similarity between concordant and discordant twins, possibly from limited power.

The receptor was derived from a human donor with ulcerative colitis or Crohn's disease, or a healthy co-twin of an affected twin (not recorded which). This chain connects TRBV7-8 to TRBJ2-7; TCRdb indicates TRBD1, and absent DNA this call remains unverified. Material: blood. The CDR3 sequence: CASSLKGTGAEQYF.